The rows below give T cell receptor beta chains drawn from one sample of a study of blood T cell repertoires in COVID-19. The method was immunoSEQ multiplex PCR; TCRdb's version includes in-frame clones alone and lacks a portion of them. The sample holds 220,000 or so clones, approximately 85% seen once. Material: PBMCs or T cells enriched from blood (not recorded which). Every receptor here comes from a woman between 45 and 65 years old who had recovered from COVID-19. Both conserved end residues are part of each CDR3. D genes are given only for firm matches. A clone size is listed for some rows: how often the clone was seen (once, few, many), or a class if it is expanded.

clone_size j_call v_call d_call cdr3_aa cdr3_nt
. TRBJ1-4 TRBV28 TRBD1 CASSFQGASARYF TGTGCCAGCAGTTTCCAGGGGGCGTCGGCTAGATATTTT
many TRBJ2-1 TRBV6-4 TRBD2 CASSDSSGGASNEQFF TGTGCCAGCAGTGACTCTAGCGGGGGGGCCTCCAATGAGCAGTTCTTC
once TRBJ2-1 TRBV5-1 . CASSFTDEQFF TGCGCCAGCAGCTTCACAGATGAGCAGTTCTTC
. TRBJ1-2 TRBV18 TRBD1 CASSPQDDRVQGYTF TGTGCCAGCTCACCGCAGGACGACAGGGTACAAGGCTACACCTTC
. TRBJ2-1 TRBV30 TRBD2 CAWSVLSGWDDEQFF TGTGCCTGGAGTGTACTTAGCGGGTGGGACGATGAGCAGTTCTTC
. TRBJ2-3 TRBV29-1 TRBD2 CSVEGGLAGSSFTQYF TGCAGCGTTGAAGGAGGACTAGCGGGATCATCCTTTACGCAGTATTTT
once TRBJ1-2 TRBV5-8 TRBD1 CASSRRDRDGYGYTF TGTGCCAGCAGCCGTCGGGACAGGGACGGTTACGGCTACACCTTC
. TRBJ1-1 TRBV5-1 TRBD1 CASSLVGTGGRGTEAFF TGCGCCAGCAGCTTGGTAGGGACAGGGGGCCGAGGCACTGAAGCTTTCTTT
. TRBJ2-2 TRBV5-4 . CASSLARGDTGELFF TGTGCCAGCAGCTTGGCCAGGGGCGACACCGGGGAGCTGTTTTTT
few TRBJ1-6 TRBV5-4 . CASSQHRDSPLHF TGTGCCAGCAGCCAACACAGGGATAGTCCCCTCCACTTT
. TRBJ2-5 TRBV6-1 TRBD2 CASSGLGAGVQETQYF TGTGCCAGCAGTGGCCTTGGAGCGGGAGTCCAAGAGACCCAGTACTTC
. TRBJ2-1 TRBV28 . CASSLFPGGPRDNEQFF TGTGCCAGCAGTTTATTTCCCGGGGGACCTCGAGACAATGAGCAGTTCTTC
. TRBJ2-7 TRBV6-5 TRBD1 CASSTGTGGYEQYF TGTGCCAGCAGCACCGGGACAGGGGGCTACGAGCAGTACTTC
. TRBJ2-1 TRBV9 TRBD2 CASSLAGTNNEQFF TGTGCCAGCAGCCTAGCCGGGACTAACAATGAGCAGTTCTTC
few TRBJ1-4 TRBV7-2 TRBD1 CASSYQGAGEKLFF TGTGCCAGCAGCTACCAGGGGGCGGGTGAAAAACTGTTTTTT
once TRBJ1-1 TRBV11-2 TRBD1 CASSPDRVGAFF TGTGCCAGCAGCCCCGACAGGGTCGGAGCTTTCTTT
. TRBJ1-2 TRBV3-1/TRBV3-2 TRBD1 CASSRQGGGGYTF TGTGCCAGCAGCCGACAGGGCGGAGGCGGCTACACCTTC
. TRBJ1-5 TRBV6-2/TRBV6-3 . CASSILGAQYQPQHF TGTGCCAGCAGTATCCTGGGGGCTCAGTATCAGCCCCAGCATTTT
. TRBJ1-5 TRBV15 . CATSAGGGNQPQHF TGTGCCACCAGCGCGGGGGGGGGTAATCAGCCCCAGCATTTT
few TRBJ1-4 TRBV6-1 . CASSEGVFNEKLFF TGTGCCAGCAGTGAAGGCGTGTTTAATGAAAAACTGTTTTTT
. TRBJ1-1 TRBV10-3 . CAISTANTEAFF TGTGCCATTTCAACAGCGAACACTGAAGCTTTCTTT
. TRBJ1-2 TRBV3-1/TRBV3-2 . CASSQGAGIYGYTF TGTGCCAGCAGCCAAGGGGCAGGGATCTATGGCTACACCTTC